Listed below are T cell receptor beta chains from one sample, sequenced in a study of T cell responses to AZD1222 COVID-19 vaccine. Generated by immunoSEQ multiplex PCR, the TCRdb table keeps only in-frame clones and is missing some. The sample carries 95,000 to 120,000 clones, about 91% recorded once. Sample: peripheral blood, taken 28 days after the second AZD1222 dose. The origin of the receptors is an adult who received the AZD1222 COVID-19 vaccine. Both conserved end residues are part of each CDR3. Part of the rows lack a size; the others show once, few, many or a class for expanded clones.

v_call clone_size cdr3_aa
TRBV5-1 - CASRGPGTGADTQYF
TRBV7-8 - CASSPGGRGVSYEQYF
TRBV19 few CASHTGFSRGYTF
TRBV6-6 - CASRNNQPQHF
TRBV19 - CASTSGIYSNQPQHF
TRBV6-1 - CASSDSRGLNTGELFF
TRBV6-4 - CASSDSRTGESNQPQHF
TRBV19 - CASSIGQGIVTEAFF
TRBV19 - CASNSAWDTQYF
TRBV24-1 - CATGLAKNTDTQYF
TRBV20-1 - CSARDNYGYTF
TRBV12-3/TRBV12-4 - CASWTSGTDTQYF
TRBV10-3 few CAINQQGSGGYTF
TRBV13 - CASSSGIGVYGYTF
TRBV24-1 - CATSDLWTGGSSYNEQFF
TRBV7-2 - CASSLAGGSGYGYTF
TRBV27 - CASTPRLTSSYNSPLHF
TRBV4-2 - CASSQVGQAYGYTF
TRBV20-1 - CSASLSGEWGYGYTF
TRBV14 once CASSQEDRAGVDTQYF
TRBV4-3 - CASSQEGLPRDIQYF
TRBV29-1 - CTYLGGGQAFF
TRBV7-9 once CASSWGLAGPGELFF